The 28 T cell receptor beta chains below were found in one sample sequenced in a study of identical twins. TCRdb reanalysed the 5' RACE reads using MiXCR and keeps one entry per CDR3 protein. The sample contains about 150,000 distinct CDR3 sequences, 3% to 4% of which appear only once. The sample consisted of memory T cells sorted from blood. These receptors were taken from a man aged 18 to 29 in good health.

This clonotype has ten or more counts. The genes are TRBV15 and TRBJ2-5; 7 bases match TRBD1. The CDR3 has 15 amino acids. V lost 1 base, J lost 5 bases, and 7 bases stayed unmatched. Germline V gene sequence: CDR1 LNHNV, CDR2 YYDKDF (reference sequence). The CDR3 bases are TGTGCCACCAGCAGAGGGGGACAGAAAGGCGAGACCCAGTACTTC. It is translated as CATSRGGQKGETQYF.

In this sample, this clonotype turned up many times. This chain uses TRBV10-2 with TRBJ2-7; D unclear. From germline, CDR1 is WSHSY and CDR2 SAAADI. The CDR3 runs 13 residues. Trimming removed 0 bases at V and 5 bases at J, with 8 bases between. CDR3 region: CASSESRVNEQYV. Here the CDR3 DNA reads TGCGCCAGCAGTGAGTCTCGGGTCAACGAGCAGTACGTC.

This clonotype was seen at least ten times. This chain joins TRBV7-2 and TRBJ2-7, with a weak D call TRBD2 (5 bases). The CDR3 runs 13 residues. Germline V gene sequence: CDR1 SGHTA, CDR2 FQGNSA. Trimming pared 0 bases from V and 2 bases from J, leaving 5 bases between. CDR3 sequence reads: CASSLAEAYEQYF. Here the CDR3 DNA reads TGTGCCAGCAGCTTAGCGGAGGCCTACGAGCAGTACTTC. Full variable domain (remainder filled in from reference TRBV7-2 and TRBJ2-7): GAGVSQSPSNKVTEKGKDVELRCDPISGHTALYWYRQSLGQGLEFLIYFQGNSAPDKSGLPSDRFSAERTGGSVSTLTIQRTQQEDSAVYLCASSLAEAYEQYFGPGTRLTVT.

This clonotype was seen at least ten times. The chain couples TRBV30 to TRBJ2-5, with D possibly TRBD2 on 5 matching bases. The CDR3 has 14 amino acids. Germline V gene sequence: CDR1 GTSNPN, CDR2 SVGIG (reference sequence). The ends were cut back, 4 bases at V and 2 bases at J, with 14 bases in the middle. The CDR3 loop is CAWIDARGQETQYF. CDR3 bases: TGTGCCTGGATTGATGCCCGAGGGCAAGAGACCCAGTACTTC.

This clonotype was observed at least ten times. V usage is TRBV20-1 and J usage is TRBJ2-3; 9 bases agree with TRBD2. Germline CDR1 and CDR2: DFQATT and SNEGSKA (reference sequence). The V gene end was trimmed by 3 bases and the J gene end by 5 bases; junction bases not matched to a gene: 9. This CDR3 comprises 15 residues. The CDR3 region is CSASGLAGLGDTQYF. For the CDR3, the DNA is TGCAGTGCTAGTGGGCTAGCGGGACTTGGAGATACGCAGTATTTT.

This clonotype was detected many times. V gene TRBV29-1 combines with J gene TRBJ1-1, with D perhaps matching TRBD1 (5 bases). The CDR3 length is 13 residues. The germline V gene encodes CDR1 SQVTM and CDR2 ANQGSEA. V was trimmed by 2 bases and J by 1 base, leaving 8 bases between them. Written as DNA, the CDR3 is TGCAGCGTTGAACGGGGGGGGAACACTGAAGCTTTCTTT. It yields the protein CSVERGGNTEAFF.

In its sample, this clonotype was seen many times. The chain couples TRBV7-9 to TRBJ2-5, with D maybe TRBD1 (5 bases). The CDR3 is 13 residues long. Trimming took 8 bases from V and 0 from J, leaving 10 bases between them. CDR1 SEHNR and CDR2 FQNEAQ come from the germline V gene (reference sequence). The CDR3 region has the DNA TGTGCCAGCGCTTTGACAGACCAAGAGACCCAGTACTTC. Amino acid sequence: CASALTDQETQYF.

This clonotype came up many times. V is TRBV4-2 and J is TRBJ2-2; TRBD2 matches at 10 bases. The V gene end was trimmed by 4 bases and the J gene end by 0 bases; junction bases not matched to a gene: 8. Germline V gene data show CDR1 as LGHNA and CDR2 as YNFKEQ. This CDR3 comprises 18 residues. CDR3 in DNA: TGTGCCAGCAGCCGACGGACTAGCGGATTCGCGAACACCGGGGAGCTGTTTTTT. This gives the protein CASSRRTSGFANTGELFF.

This clonotype was observed many times. The chain joins TRBV29-1 to TRBJ2-5; 8 bases line up with TRBD1. The CDR3 loop spans 14 amino acids. Per germline, CDR1 SQVTM and CDR2 ANQGSEA. With V trimmed by 4 bases and J by 5 bases, 9 bases remained unmatched. CDR3: CSVVSRTGLETQYF. The CDR3 bases are TGCAGCGTTGTATCCAGGACAGGGTTGGAGACCCAGTACTTC.

This clonotype has a handful of counts. This chain joins TRBV7-6 and TRBJ1-4, with D possibly matching TRBD1 (5 bases). CDR3 length: 17 amino acids. Trimming pared 1 base from V and 7 bases from J, leaving 19 bases between. The germline CDR1 and CDR2 sequences are SGHVS and FNYEAQ. The DNA for the CDR3 is TGTGCCAGCAGCTTAGGAGAATGGGGACGGCCTTTTGAAAAACTGTTTTTT. It is translated as CASSLGEWGRPFEKLFF.

J is TRBJ1-2 and V is TRBV7-9, with TRBD1 matching 7 bases. CDR3 length equals 15 residues. Germline V gene data show CDR1 as SEHNR and CDR2 as FQNEAQ (reference sequence). V trimming: 0 bases; J trimming: 7 bases; junction bases outside the gene matches: 8. The CDR3 nucleotides read TGTGCCAGCAGCTTAGCGCAGAAGACAGGGTCTGGCTACACCTTC. Its protein is CASSLAQKTGSGYTF.

In its sample, this clonotype was seen many times. V is TRBV6-5 and J is TRBJ2-5, with D hard to call. The V gene's germline CDR1 is MNHEY and CDR2 SVGAGI. V gave up 1 base and J gave up 5 bases, with 11 bases separating them. This CDR3 has 14 amino acids. CDR3 in DNA: TGTGCCAGCAGTTACTTCGTGGGTGGGGAGACCCAGTACTTC. Amino acids: CASSYFVGGETQYF.

In its sample, this clonotype was seen many times. CDR3 amino acids: CASRPNLADTDTQYF. CDR3 DNA sequence: TGTGCCAGCAGGCCAAACCTAGCGGACACAGATACGCAGTATTTT. This chain links TRBV7-9 with TRBJ2-3; 7 bases line up with TRBD2. With V trimmed by 6 bases and J by 2 bases, 8 bases remained unmatched. The CDR3 is 15 amino acids. The germline V gene encodes CDR1 SEHNR and CDR2 FQNEAQ (reference sequence).

This clonotype was observed at least ten times. This chain links TRBV20-1 with TRBJ1-4; D may be TRBD1 (6 bases). CDR3 length equals 13 residues. Trimming took 7 bases from V and 7 from J, leaving 16 bases between them. Looked up from germline, CDR1 is DFQATT and CDR2 is SNEGSKA (reference sequence). CDR3: CSGKGGGGEKLFF. The CDR3, as DNA: TGCAGTGGGAAGGGGGGCGGAGGTGAAAAACTGTTTTTT.

This clonotype was seen ten or more times. This chain links TRBV5-1 with TRBJ2-1; D could derive from TRBD1 or TRBD2 (5 bases each). The CDR3 runs 17 residues. Trimming cost V 0 bases and J 3 bases, with 16 bases left between them. The germline V gene has CDR1 SGHRS and CDR2 YFSETQ. CDR3 sequence: CASSLVGGDEGYNEQFF. As DNA, the CDR3 is TGCGCCAGCAGCTTGGTGGGTGGGGACGAAGGCTACAATGAGCAGTTCTTC.

This clonotype was detected many times. The J gene is TRBJ2-5, the V gene TRBV20-1; tentative D call: TRBD2 (6 bases). The germline CDR1 and CDR2 sequences are DFQATT and SNEGSKA (reference sequence). V lost 3 bases, J lost 1 base, and 9 bases lay in between. The CDR3 runs 13 residues. The CDR3 region has the DNA TGCAGTGCTAGTCGGGGGATCCAAGAGACCCAGTACTTC. This gives the protein CSASRGIQETQYF.

In its sample, this clonotype is medium-sized. CDR3 DNA sequence: TGTGCCAGCAGCCCCTTTGGTAATACGCAGTATTTT. This gives the protein CASSPFGNTQYF. The chain is built from TRBV14 and TRBJ2-3; D remains ambiguous. V gave up 4 bases and J gave up 7 bases, with 9 bases separating them. The CDR3 has 12 amino acids. CDR1 is SGHDN and CDR2 is FVKESK in the germline V gene.

Ten or more counts support this clonotype. The rearrangement links TRBV20-1 to TRBJ2-3; D perhaps matches TRBD1 (5 bases). Germline V gives CDR1 DFQATT, CDR2 SNEGSKA (reference sequence). The CDR3 loop spans 14 amino acids. V was trimmed by 3 bases and J by 3 bases, leaving 13 bases between them. CDR3 sequence reads: CSASLGQRTDTQYF. In DNA form, the CDR3 reads TGCAGTGCTAGTCTCGGACAAAGAACAGATACGCAGTATTTT.

This clonotype has just one count. Given a much more abundant clone one base away, this may be a read error. The CDR3 does not close with the conserved phenylalanine or tryptophan, likely indicating a read error. This chain links TRBV7-8 with TRBJ2-3; TRBD2 is a possible D gene (5 bases). In germline, CDR1 is SGHVS, CDR2 FQNEAQ. The CDR3 length is 17 residues. Between the trimmed V and J ends, which lost 1 base and 1 base, there was a span of 15 bases. The CDR3 DNA sequence: TGTGCCAGCAGCTTAGGGAGATCGAGCGGTGGCACAGATACGCAGTATTGT. This gives the protein CASSLGRSSGGTDTQYC.

This rearrangement joins TRBV20-1 to TRBJ1-4; no definite D call. Germline CDR1 and CDR2: DFQATT and SNEGSKA (reference sequence). This CDR3 has 12 residues. Trimming took 6 bases from V and 4 from J, leaving 9 bases between them. The CDR3 nucleotides are TGCAGTGCCAGCGGCGGTAATGAAAAACTGTTTTTT. Protein sequence: CSASGGNEKLFF.

This clonotype was picked up many times. V gene TRBV28 combines with J gene TRBJ1-2, with TRBD1 as a possible D gene (5 bases). Germline V gene data show CDR1 as MDHEN and CDR2 as SYDVKM. The CDR3 contains 15 residues. With 3 bases removed from V and 8 bases from J, the gap between germline ends came to 19 bases. The CDR3 loop reads CASSFPRGSTLGYTF. The CDR3 DNA is TGTGCCAGCAGTTTTCCGCGGGGCAGCACTCTCGGCTACACCTTC.

This clonotype was seen repeatedly, ten times or more. V and J are TRBV20-1 and TRBJ2-7; TRBD2 matches 8 bases. CDR1 DFQATT and CDR2 SNEGSKA come from the germline V gene (reference sequence). V trimming: 3 bases; J trimming: 2 bases; junction bases outside the gene matches: 12. The CDR3 extends over 16 amino acids. The CDR3 nucleotides read TGCAGTGCTAGTACCACGATAGCGGGATCTACCTACGAGCAGTACTTC. Amino acids: CSASTTIAGSTYEQYF.

This clonotype has ten or more counts. The chain couples TRBV20-1 to TRBJ2-2; 9 nucleotides line up with TRBD1. This CDR3 has 16 amino acids. Germline CDR1 and CDR2: DFQATT and SNEGSKA (reference sequence). J was trimmed by 4 bases and V by 0 bases; bases with no gene match: 6. The CDR3, as DNA: TGCAGTGCTAGAGATATGGGACAGGGTCCCACCGGGGAGCTGTTTTTT. Residues: CSARDMGQGPTGELFF.

This clonotype was seen repeatedly, ten times or more. This chain links TRBV12-3 or TRBV12-4 with TRBJ2-1; 15 bases match TRBD2. After removal of 6 bases from V and 5 bases from J, the junction contained 8 bases not matched to a gene. The CDR3 loop spans 17 amino acids. This CDR3 reads CASSLGLAGGTDNEQFF. The CDR3, as DNA: TGTGCCAGCAGCCTGGGACTAGCGGGAGGAACGGACAATGAGCAGTTCTTC.

This clonotype was seen ten or more times. The V gene is TRBV20-1, the J gene TRBJ2-7, with 7 bases aligning to TRBD1. In germline, CDR1 is DFQATT, CDR2 SNEGSKA (reference sequence). The V segment lost 6 bases and the J segment 4 bases; nucleotides outside the gene matches: 9. The CDR3 totals 13 residues. The CDR3 here is CSAQATGTYEQYV. The CDR3, as DNA: TGCAGTGCCCAAGCGACAGGGACGTACGAGCAGTACGTC.

This clonotype was picked up many times. V usage is TRBV13 and J usage is TRBJ2-1; 14 bases are shared with TRBD2. V lost 8 bases, J lost 1 base, and 10 bases stayed unmatched. The CDR3 length is 18 residues. In germline, CDR1 is PRHDT, CDR2 FYEKMQ (reference sequence). The CDR3 here is CASGAGLAGDPSYNEQFF. The CDR3 nucleotides read TGTGCCAGCGGCGCGGGACTAGCGGGAGATCCGTCCTACAATGAGCAGTTCTTC.

This clonotype came up many times. The DNA for the CDR3 is TGTGCCAGCAGCCCCTGGACAGGGGTCCCCTACGAGCAGTACTTC. This translates into CASSPWTGVPYEQYF. The chain joins TRBV7-9 to TRBJ2-7; the match to TRBD1 covers 9 bases. Unmatched junction bases numbered 7, after V lost 5 bases and J lost 2 bases. Germline assignment: CDR1 SEHNR and CDR2 FQNEAQ (reference sequence). The CDR3 runs to 15 residues.

This clonotype has ten or more counts. The gene calls are TRBV24-1 and TRBJ2-7, with a tentative D call TRBD2 (6 bases). Germline-derived CDR1 and CDR2 are KGHDR and SFDVKD. The V end was cut by 0 bases, the J end by 5 bases, with 19 bases between. The CDR3 spans 17 residues. CDR3 bases: TGTGCCACCAGTGATTTGATCTGGCGAGGAGGGTTCAACGAGCAGTACGTC. It codes for CATSDLIWRGGFNEQYV.